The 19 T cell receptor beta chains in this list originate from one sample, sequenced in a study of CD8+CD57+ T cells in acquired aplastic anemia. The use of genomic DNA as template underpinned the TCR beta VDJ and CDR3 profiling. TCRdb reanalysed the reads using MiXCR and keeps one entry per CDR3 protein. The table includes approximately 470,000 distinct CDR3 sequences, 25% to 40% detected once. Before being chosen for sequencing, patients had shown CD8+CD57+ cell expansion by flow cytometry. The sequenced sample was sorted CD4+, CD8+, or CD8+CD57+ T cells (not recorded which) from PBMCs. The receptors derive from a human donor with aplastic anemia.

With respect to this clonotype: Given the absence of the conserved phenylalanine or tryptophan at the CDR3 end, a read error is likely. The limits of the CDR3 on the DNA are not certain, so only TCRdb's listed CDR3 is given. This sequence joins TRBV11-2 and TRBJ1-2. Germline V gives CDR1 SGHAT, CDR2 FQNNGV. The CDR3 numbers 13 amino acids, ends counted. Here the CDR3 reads CASSSTPEGGHTL.

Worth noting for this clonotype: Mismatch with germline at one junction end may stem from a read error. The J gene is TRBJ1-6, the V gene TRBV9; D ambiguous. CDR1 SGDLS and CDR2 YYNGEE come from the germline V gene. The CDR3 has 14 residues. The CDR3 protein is CASSYDPYSSPLHF. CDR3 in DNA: TGTGCCAGCAGTTATGACCCATATAGTTCACCCCTCCACTTT.

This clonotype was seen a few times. As DNA, the CDR3 is TGCAGTGCTAGAAGCGGGACCATACCCACAGATACGCAGTATTTT. It is translated as CSARSGTIPTDTQYF. The rearrangement joins TRBV20-1 to TRBJ2-3; 7 positions match TRBD2. This CDR3 contains 15 residues. After removal of 2 bases from V and 2 bases from J, the junction contained 7 bases not matched to a gene. Germline CDR1 and CDR2: DFQATT and SNEGSKA (reference sequence).

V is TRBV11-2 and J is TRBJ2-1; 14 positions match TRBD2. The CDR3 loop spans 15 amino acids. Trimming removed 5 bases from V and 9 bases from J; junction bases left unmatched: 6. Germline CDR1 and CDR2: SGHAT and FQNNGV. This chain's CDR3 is CASSEGLAGVIEQFF. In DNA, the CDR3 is TGTGCCAGCAGCGAGGGACTAGCGGGAGTTATTGAGCAGTTCTTC.

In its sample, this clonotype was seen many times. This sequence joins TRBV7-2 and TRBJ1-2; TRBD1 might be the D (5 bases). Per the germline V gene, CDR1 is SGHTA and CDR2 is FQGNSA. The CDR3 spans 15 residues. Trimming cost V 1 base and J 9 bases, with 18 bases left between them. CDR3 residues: CASSLGGRDRNSYTF. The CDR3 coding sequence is TGTGCCAGCAGCTTAGGCGGCAGGGACCGTAATAGCTACACCTTC.

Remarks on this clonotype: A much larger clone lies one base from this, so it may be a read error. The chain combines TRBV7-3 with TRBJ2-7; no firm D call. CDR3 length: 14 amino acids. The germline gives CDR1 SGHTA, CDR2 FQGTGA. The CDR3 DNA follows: TGTCCCAGCAGCGCAGATCTACAGTGGTACGAGCAGTACTTC. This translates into CPSSADLQWYEQYF.

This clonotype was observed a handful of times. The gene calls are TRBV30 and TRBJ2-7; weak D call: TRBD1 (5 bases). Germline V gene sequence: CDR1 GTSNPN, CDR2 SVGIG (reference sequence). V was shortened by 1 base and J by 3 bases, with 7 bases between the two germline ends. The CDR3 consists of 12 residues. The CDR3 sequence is CAWSGDSYEQYF. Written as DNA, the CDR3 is TGTGCCTGGAGTGGAGACAGCTACGAGCAGTACTTC. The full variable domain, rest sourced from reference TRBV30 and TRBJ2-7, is SQTIHQWPATLVQPVGSPLSLECTVEGTSNPNLYWYRQAAGRGLQLLFYSVGIGQISSEVPQNLSASRPQDRQFILSSKKLLLSDSGFYLCAWSGDSYEQYFGPGTRLTVT.

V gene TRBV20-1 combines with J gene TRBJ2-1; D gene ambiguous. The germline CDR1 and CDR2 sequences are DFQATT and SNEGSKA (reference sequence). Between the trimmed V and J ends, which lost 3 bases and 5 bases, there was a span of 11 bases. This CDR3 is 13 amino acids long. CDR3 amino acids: CSASFRSHNEQFF. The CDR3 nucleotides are TGCAGTGCTAGTTTCAGGTCCCACAATGAGCAGTTCTTC.

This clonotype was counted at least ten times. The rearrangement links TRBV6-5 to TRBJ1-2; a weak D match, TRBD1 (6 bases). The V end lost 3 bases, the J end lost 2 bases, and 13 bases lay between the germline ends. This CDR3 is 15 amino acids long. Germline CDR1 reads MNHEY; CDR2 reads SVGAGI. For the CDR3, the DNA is TGTGCCAGCAGTTATGGTCACAGGGACAACTATGGCTACACCTTC. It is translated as CASSYGHRDNYGYTF.

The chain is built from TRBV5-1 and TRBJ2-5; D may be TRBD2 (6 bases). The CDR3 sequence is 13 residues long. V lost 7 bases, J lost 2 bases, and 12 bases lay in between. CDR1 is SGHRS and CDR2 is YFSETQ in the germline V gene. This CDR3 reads CASRGEVQETQYF. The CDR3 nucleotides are TGCGCCAGCCGCGGGGAGGTTCAAGAGACCCAGTACTTC.

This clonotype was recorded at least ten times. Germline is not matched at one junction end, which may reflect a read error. The CDR3 DNA reads as TGCAGTGCTAGCCCTTTGGCCCAGGGCTCCAACGAGCAGTACTTC. It encodes CSASPLAQGSNEQYF. The V call is TRBV20-1, the J call TRBJ2-7; D may be TRBD1 (5 bases). Germline loops: CDR1 DFQATT, CDR2 SNEGSKA (reference sequence). There are 15 residues in the CDR3.

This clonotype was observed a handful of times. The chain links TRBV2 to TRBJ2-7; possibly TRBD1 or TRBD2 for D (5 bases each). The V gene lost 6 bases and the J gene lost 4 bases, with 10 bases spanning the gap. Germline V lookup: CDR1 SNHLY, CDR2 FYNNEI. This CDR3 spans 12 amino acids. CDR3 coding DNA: TGTGCCAGCAGACTCGGGGCTTACGAGCAGTACTTC. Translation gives CASRLGAYEQYF.

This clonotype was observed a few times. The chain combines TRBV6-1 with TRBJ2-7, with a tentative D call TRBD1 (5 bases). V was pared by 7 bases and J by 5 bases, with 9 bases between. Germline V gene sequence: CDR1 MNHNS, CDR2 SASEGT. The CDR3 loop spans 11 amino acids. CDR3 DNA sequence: TGTGCCAGCACGGTAGGGGACGAGCAGTACTTC. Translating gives CASTVGDEQYF.

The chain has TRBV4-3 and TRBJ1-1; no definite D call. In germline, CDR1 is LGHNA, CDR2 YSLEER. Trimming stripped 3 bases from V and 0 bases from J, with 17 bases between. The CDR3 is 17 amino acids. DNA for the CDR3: TGCGCCAGCAGCCAGGAGGTGGACGGCATCATGAACACTGAAGCTTTCTTT. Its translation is CASSQEVDGIMNTEAFF.

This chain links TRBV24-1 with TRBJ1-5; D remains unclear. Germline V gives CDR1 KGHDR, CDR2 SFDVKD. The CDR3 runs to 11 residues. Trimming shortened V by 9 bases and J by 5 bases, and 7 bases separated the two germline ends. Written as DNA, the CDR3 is TGTGCCACCTTCAGGCATCAGCCCCAGCATTTT. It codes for CATFRHQPQHF.

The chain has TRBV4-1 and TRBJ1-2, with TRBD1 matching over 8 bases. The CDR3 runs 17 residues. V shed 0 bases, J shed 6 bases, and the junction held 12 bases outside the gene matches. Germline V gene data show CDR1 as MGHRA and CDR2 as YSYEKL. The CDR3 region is CASSQDAPQGAADGYTF. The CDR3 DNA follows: TGCGCCAGCAGCCAAGATGCTCCCCAGGGGGCGGCGGATGGCTACACCTTC.

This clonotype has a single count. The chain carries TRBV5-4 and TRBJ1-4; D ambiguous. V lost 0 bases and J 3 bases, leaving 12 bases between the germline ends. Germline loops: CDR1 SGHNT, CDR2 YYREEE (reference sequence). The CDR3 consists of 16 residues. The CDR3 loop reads CASSLGVKGANEKLFF. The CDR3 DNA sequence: TGTGCCAGCAGCTTGGGTGTAAAGGGCGCTAATGAAAAACTGTTTTTT.

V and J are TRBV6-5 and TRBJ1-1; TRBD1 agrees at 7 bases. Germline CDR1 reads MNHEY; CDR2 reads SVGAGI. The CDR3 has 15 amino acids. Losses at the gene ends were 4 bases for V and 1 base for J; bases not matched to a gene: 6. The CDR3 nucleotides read TGTGCCAGCAGTTTCAGGGGGAGGGGGAACACTGAAGCTTTCTTT. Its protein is CASSFRGRGNTEAFF.

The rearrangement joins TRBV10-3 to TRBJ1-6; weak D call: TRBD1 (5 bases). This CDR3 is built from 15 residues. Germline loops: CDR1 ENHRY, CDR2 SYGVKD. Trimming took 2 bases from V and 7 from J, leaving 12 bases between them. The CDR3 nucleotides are TGTGCCATCAGTGAGCGGGAGGGGCCAAATTCACCCCTCCACTTT. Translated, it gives CAISEREGPNSPLHF.